This T cell receptor beta chain appears in the sequencing data of a study of CD4 T cell repertoires in COVID-19. Antigen-reactive proliferating T cell lines came from CFSE-labeled cells given autologous monocytes and SARS-CoV-2 spike or nucleoprotein. TCRdb's table, derived via immunoSEQ multiplex PCR, lists solely in-frame clones and lacks some. The sample lists about 590 clones; around 21% were seen once. On this clone: Its antigen is as yet unknown.

Germline CDR1 is SNHLY and CDR2 is FYNNEI. V trimming: 6 bases; J trimming: 4 bases; junction bases outside the gene matches: 9. This CDR3 contains 14 residues. This sequence originates from a human donor who had COVID-19. The chain combines TRBV2 with TRBJ2-7, with 7 bases that match TRBD1. The source material was circulating follicular helper CD4+ T cells, cultured in vitro, sampled after recovery from COVID-19. The CDR3 is CASRVAGTAYEQYF. DNA for the CDR3: TGTGCCAGCAGGGTAGCCGGGACAGCTTACGAGCAGTACTTC.